This T cell receptor beta chain was identified during a study of T cell responses to AZD1222 COVID-19 vaccine. This clone was seen just once. The antigen is not known. Germline values: CDR1 LGHDT, CDR2 YNNKEL (reference sequence). Trimming removed 4 bases at V and 0 bases at J, with 12 bases between. This CDR3 is 15 amino acids long. General study results and limits: Close to half of spike-specific TCRs reportedly recognize unmutated variant regions.

The method was immunoSEQ multiplex PCR; TCRdb's version includes in-frame clones alone and lacks a portion of them. The sample holds about 120,000 clones, roughly 93% seen once. The chain links TRBV3-1 (or the pseudogene TRBV3-2) to TRBJ1-1; D is undetermined. The source of this sequence is an adult who received the AZD1222 COVID-19 vaccine. The input for sequencing was peripheral blood, taken 28 days after the second AZD1222 dose. In DNA, the CDR3 is TGTGCCAGCAGCCGGGGAGAAACCATGAACACTGAAGCTTTCTTT. Translated, it gives CASSRGETMNTEAFF.